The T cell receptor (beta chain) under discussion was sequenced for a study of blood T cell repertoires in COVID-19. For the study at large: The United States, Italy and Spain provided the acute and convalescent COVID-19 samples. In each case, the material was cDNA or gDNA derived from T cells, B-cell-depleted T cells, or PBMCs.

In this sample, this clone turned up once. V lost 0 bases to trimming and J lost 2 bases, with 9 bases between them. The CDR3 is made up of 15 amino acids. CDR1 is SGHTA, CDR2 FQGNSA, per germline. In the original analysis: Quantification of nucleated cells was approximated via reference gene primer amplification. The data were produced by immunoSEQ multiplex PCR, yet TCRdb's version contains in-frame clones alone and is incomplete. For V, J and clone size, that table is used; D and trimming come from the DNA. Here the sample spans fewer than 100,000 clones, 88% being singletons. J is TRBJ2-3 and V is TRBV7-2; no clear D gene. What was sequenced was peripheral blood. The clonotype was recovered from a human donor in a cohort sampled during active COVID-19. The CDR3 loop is CASSLAAGYTDTQYF. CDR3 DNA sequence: TGTGCCAGCAGCTTAGCGGCCGGGTACACAGATACGCAGTATTTT.